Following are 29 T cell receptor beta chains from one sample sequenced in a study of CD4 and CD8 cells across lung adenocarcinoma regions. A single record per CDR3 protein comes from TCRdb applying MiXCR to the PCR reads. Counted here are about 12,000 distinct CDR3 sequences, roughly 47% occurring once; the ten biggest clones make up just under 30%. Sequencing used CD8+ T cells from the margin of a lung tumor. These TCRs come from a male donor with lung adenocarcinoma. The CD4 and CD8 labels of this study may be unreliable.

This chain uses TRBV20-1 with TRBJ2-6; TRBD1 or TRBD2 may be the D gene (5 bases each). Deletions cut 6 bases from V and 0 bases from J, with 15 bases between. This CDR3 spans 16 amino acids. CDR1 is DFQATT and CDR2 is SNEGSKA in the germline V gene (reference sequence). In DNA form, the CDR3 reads TGCAGTGCGAGGGAGCAGGGTTACTCTGGGGCCAACGTCCTGACTTTC. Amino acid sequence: CSAREQGYSGANVLTF.

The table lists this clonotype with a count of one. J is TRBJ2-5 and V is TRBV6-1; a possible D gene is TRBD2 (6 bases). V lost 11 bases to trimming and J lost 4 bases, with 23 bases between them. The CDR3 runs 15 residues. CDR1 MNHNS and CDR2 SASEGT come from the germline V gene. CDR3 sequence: CAGGTGGGGPETQYF. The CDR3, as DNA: TGTGCCGGGGGGACGGGCGGCGGTGGCCCAGAGACCCAGTACTTC.

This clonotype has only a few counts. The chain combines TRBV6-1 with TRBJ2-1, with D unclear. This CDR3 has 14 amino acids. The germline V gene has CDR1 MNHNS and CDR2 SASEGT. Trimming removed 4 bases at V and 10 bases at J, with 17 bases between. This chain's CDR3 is CASSVKGGVYEQFF. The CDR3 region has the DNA TGTGCCAGCAGTGTGAAGGGTGGCGTCTACGAGCAGTTCTTC.

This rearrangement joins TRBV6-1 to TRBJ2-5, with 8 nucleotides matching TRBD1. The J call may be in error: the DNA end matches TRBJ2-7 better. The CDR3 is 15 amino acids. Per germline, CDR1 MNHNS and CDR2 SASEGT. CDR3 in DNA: TGTGCCAGCATGCCAGGGGGCTTCGTCGGCTACGAGCAGTACTTC. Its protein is CASMPGGFVGYEQYF.

CDR3 region: CAGSEAKDIQYF. The DNA of the CDR3 is TGTGCCGGGAGTGAAGCGAAAGATATTCAGTATTTT. This chain joins TRBV6-1 and TRBJ2-3, with D tentatively TRBD2 (5 bases). CDR1 and CDR2 (germline): MNHNS, SASEGT. This CDR3 is built from 12 residues. The V and J ends lost 11 bases and 12 bases respectively, with 21 bases between them.

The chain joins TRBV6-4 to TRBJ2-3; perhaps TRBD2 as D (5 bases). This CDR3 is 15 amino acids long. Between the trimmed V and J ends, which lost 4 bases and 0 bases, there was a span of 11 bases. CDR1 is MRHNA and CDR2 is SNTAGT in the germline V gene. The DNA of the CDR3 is TGTGCCAGCAGTGTCTCGAGCGGAAGCACAGATACGCAGTATTTT. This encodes CASSVSSGSTDTQYF.

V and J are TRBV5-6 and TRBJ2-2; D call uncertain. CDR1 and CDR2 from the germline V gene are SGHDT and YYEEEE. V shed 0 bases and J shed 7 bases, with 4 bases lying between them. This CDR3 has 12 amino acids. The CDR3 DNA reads TGTGCCAGCAGCTTGGTCATCGGGGAGCTGTTTTTT. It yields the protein CASSLVIGELFF.

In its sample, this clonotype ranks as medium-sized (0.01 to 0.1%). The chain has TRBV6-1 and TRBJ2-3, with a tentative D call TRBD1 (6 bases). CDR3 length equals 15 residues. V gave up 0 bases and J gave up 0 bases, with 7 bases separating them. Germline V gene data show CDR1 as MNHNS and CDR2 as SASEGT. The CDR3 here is CASSEAGTSTDTQYF. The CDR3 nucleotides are TGTGCCAGCAGTGAAGCAGGGACAAGCACAGATACGCAGTATTTT.

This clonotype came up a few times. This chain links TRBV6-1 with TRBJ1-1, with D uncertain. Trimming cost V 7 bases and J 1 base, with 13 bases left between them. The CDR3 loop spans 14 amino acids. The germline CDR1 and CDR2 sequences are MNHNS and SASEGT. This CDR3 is CASNPRASNTEAFF. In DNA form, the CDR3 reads TGTGCCAGCAATCCACGGGCCTCGAACACTGAAGCTTTCTTT.

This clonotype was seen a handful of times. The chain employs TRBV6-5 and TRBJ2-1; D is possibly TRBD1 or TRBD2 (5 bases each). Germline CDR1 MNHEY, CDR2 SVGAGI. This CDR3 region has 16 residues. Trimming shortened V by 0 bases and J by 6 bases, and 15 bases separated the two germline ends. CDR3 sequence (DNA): TGTGCCAGCAGTTACTCCCGGGACGGGCGGCGCAATGAGCAGTTCTTC. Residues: CASSYSRDGRRNEQFF.

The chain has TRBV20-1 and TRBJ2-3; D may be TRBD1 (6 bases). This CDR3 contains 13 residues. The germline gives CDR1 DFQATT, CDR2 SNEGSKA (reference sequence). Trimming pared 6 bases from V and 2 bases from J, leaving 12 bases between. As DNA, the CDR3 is TGCAGTGCACAGGGATATACCACAGATACGCAGTATTTT. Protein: CSAQGYTTDTQYF.

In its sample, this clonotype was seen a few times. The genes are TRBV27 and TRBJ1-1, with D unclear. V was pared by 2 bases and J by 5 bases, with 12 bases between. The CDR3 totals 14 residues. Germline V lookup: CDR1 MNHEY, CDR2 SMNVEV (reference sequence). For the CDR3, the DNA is TGTGCCAGCAGTTTAGGCCCCTCGGAGACTGAAGCTTTCTTT. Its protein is CASSLGPSETEAFF.

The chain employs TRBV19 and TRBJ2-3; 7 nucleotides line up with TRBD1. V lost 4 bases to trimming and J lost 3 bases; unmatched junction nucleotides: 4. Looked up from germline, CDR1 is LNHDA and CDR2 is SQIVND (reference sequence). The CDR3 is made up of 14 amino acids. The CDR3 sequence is CASSTVQGTDTQYF. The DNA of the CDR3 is TGTGCCAGTAGTACCGTACAGGGGACAGATACGCAGTATTTT.

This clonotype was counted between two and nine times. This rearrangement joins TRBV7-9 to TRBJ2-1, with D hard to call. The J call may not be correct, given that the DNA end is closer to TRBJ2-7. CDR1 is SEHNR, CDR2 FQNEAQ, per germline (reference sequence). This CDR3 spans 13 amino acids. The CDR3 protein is CASSTPQVWVQYF. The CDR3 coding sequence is TGTGCCAGCAGCACCCCTCAGGTGTGGGTGCAGTACTTC.

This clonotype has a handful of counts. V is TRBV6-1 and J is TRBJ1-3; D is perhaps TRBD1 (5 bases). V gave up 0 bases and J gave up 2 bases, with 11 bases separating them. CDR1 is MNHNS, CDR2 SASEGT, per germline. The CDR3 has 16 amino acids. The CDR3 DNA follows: TGTGCCAGCAGTGAAGCGGGGTCAGGGACTGGAAACACCATATATTTT. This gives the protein CASSEAGSGTGNTIYF.

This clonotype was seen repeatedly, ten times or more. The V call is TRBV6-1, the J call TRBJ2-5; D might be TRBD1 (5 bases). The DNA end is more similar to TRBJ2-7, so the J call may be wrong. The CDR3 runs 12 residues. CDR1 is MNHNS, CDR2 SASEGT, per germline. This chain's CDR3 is CASSDDSYEQYF. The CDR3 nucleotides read TGTGCCAGCAGTGATGACAGTTACGAGCAGTACTTC.

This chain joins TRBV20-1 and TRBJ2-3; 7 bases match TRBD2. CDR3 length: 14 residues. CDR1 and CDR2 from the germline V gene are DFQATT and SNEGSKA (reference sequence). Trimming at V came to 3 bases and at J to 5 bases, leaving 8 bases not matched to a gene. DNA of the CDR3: TGCAGTGCTAGTCCGGGGAGGGCCAAAGATACGCAGTATTTT. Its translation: CSASPGRAKDTQYF.

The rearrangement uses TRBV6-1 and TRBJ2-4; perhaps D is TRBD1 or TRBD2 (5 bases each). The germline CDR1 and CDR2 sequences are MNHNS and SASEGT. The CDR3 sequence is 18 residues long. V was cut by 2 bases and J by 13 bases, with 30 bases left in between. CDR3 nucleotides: TGTGCCAGCAGTGAATGGGCGACGGGGCCAGGAGGCATAGACACGCAGTACTTC. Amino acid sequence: CASSEWATGPGGIDTQYF.

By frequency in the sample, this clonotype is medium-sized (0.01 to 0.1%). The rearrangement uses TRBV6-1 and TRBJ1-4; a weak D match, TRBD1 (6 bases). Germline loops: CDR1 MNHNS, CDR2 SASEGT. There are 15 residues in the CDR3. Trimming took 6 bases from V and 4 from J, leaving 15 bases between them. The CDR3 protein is CASRPPGTSNEKLFF. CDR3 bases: TGTGCCAGCAGGCCTCCTGGGACAAGTAATGAAAAACTGTTTTTT.

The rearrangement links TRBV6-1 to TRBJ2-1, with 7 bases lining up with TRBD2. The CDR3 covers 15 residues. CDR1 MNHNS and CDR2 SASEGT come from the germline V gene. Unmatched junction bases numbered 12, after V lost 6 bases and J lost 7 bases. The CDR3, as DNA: TGTGCCAGCAGCGGCAGGGCCTTGGGGGGGAATGAGCAGTTCTTC. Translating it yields CASSGRALGGNEQFF.

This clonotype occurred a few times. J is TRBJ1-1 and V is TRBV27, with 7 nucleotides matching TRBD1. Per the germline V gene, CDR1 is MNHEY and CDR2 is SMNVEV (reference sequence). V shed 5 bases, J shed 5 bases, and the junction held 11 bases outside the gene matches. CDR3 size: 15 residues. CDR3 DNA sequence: TGTGCCAGCAGTCTAAGAGGGGGCGCGAGAACTGAAGCTTTCTTT. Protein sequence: CASSLRGGARTEAFF.

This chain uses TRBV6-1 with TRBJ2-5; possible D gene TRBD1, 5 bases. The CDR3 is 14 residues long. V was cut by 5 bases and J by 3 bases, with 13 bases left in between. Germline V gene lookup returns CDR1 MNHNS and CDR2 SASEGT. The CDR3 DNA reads TGTGCCAGCAGTCCTAGAGGCAGGGAAGAGACCCAGTACTTC. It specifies CASSPRGREETQYF.

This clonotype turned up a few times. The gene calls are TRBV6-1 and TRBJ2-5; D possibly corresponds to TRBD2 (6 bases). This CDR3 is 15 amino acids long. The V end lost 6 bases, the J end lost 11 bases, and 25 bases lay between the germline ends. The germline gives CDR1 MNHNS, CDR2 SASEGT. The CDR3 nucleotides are TGTGCCAGCAGATCCGGGACTCACAGTATTCGAGAGCAGTACTTC. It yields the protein CASRSGTHSIREQYF.

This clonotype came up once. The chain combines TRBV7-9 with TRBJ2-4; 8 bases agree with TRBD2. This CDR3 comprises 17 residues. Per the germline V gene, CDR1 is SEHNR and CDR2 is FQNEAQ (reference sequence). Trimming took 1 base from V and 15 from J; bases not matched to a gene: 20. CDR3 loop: CASSLGSGTRLASYTYF. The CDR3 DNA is TGTGCCAGCAGCTTAGGATCCGGGACTAGGCTCGCATCCTACACGTACTTC.

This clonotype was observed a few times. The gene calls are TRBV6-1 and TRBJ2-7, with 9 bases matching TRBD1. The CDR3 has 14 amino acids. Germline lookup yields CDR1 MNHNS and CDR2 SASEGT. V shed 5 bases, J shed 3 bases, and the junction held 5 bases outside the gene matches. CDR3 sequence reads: CASSPRTGDYEQYF. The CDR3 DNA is TGTGCCAGCAGTCCCCGGACAGGGGACTACGAGCAGTACTTC.

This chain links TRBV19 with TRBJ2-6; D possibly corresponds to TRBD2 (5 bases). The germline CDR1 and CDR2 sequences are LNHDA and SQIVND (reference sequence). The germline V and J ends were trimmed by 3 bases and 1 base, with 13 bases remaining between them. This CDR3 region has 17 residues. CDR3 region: CASSILITSSGANVLTF. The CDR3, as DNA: TGTGCCAGTAGTATTCTAATCACTAGTTCTGGGGCCAACGTCCTGACTTTC.

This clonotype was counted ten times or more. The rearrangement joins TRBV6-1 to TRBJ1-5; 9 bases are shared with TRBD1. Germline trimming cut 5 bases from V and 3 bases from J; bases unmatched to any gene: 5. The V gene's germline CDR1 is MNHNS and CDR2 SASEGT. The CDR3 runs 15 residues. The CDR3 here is CASSPGTGNNQPQHF. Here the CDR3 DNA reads TGTGCCAGCAGTCCTGGGACAGGGAACAATCAGCCCCAGCATTTT.

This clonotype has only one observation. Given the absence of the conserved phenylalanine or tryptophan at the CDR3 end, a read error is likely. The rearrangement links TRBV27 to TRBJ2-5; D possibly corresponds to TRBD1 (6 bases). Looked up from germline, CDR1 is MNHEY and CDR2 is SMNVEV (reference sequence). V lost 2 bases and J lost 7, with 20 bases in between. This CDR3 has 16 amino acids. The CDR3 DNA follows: TGTGCCAGCAGTTTAGGTTGTGTGTTGGGGGCAGCGACCCAGTACTTG. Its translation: CASSLGCVLGAATQYL.

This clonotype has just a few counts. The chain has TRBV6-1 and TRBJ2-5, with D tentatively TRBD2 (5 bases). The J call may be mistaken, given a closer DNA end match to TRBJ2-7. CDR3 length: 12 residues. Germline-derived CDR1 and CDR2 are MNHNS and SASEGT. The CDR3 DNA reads TGTGCCAGCACGGGGATGGGATACGAGCAGTACTTC. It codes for CASTGMGYEQYF.